The 30 T cell receptor beta chains presented below share a single source sample, sequenced in a study of regulatory T cells in long-lasting Graves disease. Time point defined: newly diagnosed GD, antithyroid drugs for less than 3 months. From PBMCs, RNA was extracted and then used to make the TCR library. Both iRepertoire HTBI primers and Arm-PCR of CDR3 regions were used to build the TCR beta libraries. Via MiXCR, TCRdb re-called the multiplex PCR reads, giving one row per CDR3 protein. Of about 360,000 distinct CDR3 sequences in the sample, under 20% are singletons; the top ten hold 20%. A further study also used this sample, focusing on T cells in Graves' hyperthyroidism and ophthalmopathy.

The material was peripheral blood mononuclear cells (PBMCs), obtained at new diagnosis, from a patient treated with antithyroid drugs. Receptors were obtained from a woman under 30 with Graves disease.

The chain employs TRBV19 and TRBJ2-7; TRBD1 matches at 10 bases. The CDR3 runs to 16 residues. V lost 3 bases to trimming and J lost 1 base; unmatched junction nucleotides: 6. The germline V gene encodes CDR1 LNHDA and CDR2 SQIVND (reference sequence). The CDR3 region has the DNA TGTGCCAGTAGTATCGCCTGGGGACAGGGGTCCTACGAGCAGTACTTC. It is translated as CASSIAWGQGSYEQYF.

This clonotype was counted many times. The chain has TRBV11-3 and TRBJ2-7; possible D gene TRBD1, 5 bases. Between the trimmed V and J ends, which lost 5 bases and 1 base, there was a span of 9 bases. The CDR3 totals 13 residues. CDR1 SGHNT and CDR2 YENEEA come from the germline V gene. CDR3 sequence: CASSETVSYEQYF. The CDR3 nucleotides read TGTGCCAGCAGCGAGACAGTTTCCTACGAGCAGTACTTC.

This clonotype was observed at least ten times. The rearrangement joins TRBV28 to TRBJ2-2; 12 bases match TRBD2. V was clipped by 5 bases and J by 5 bases; unmatched bases: 6. The CDR3 loop spans 16 amino acids. The germline V gene encodes CDR1 MDHEN and CDR2 SYDVKM. The CDR3 loop reads CASSTTSGSYTGELFF. The CDR3 region has the DNA TGTGCCAGCAGTACGACTAGCGGGAGCTATACCGGGGAGCTGTTTTTT.

Turning to this clonotype: A read error is possible here, since a much larger clone lies one base away. The rearrangement links TRBV11-2 to TRBJ1-6, with D perhaps TRBD1 (5 bases). The CDR3 sequence is 15 residues long. Trimming shortened V by 7 bases and J by 5 bases, and 15 bases separated the two germline ends. Per germline, CDR1 SGHAT and CDR2 FQNNGV. CDR3 sequence (DNA): TGTGCCAGCACTTCGGGGGTCCGGAATAATTCACCCCTCCACTTT. Its translation is CASTSGVRNNSPLHF.

This clonotype was seen a handful of times. This sequence joins TRBV5-5 and TRBJ1-1; D uncertain. The CDR3 spans 13 residues. Trimming stripped 6 bases from V and 0 bases from J, with 9 bases between. Germline CDR1 reads SGHKS; CDR2 reads YYEKEE (reference sequence). The CDR3 DNA reads TGTGCCAGCACCTTTAGACTGAACACTGAAGCTTTCTTT. It codes for CASTFRLNTEAFF.

This clonotype was seen many times. The genes are TRBV20-1 and TRBJ2-1; 12 bases fit TRBD2. V lost 3 bases to trimming and J lost 2 bases; unmatched junction nucleotides: 8. In germline, CDR1 is DFQATT, CDR2 SNEGSKA (reference sequence). The CDR3 extends over 17 amino acids. The CDR3 DNA follows: TGCAGTGCTAGTAATCCCCTAGCGGGAGGGACCTACAATGAGCAGTTCTTC. Its translation is CSASNPLAGGTYNEQFF.

This clonotype was observed many times. The rearrangement uses TRBV28 and TRBJ1-5; tentatively, D is TRBD1 (6 bases). CDR1 is MDHEN and CDR2 is SYDVKM in the germline V gene. The V and J ends lost 3 bases and 1 base respectively, with 19 bases between them. There are 18 residues in the CDR3. DNA for the CDR3: TGTGCCAGCAGTTTTCTTATGATACAGGGAAGAAGCAATCAGCCCCAGCATTTT. Protein: CASSFLMIQGRSNQPQHF. The whole variable domain, remainder taken from reference TRBV28 and TRBJ1-5, is DVKVTQSSRYLVKRTGEKVFLECVQDMDHENMFWYRQDPGLGLRLIYFSYDVKMKEKGDIPEGYSVSREKKERFSLILESASTNQTSMYLCASSFLMIQGRSNQPQHFGDGTRLSIL.

The table lists this clonotype with many counts. The rearrangement links TRBV9 to TRBJ2-7; weak D call: TRBD2 (6 bases). The CDR3 covers 14 residues. Germline V gives CDR1 SGDLS, CDR2 YYNGEE. Trimming stripped 0 bases from V and 4 bases from J, with 11 bases between. CDR3 sequence (DNA): TGTGCCAGCAGCGTAGCCGGGAGCGGTTACGAGCAGTACTTC. Amino acids: CASSVAGSGYEQYF.

At least ten counts were recorded for this clonotype. This sequence joins TRBV30 and TRBJ1-2; no reliable D call. Trimming took off 0 bases at V and 0 bases at J, with 14 bases between the two ends. Germline CDR1 is GTSNPN and CDR2 is SVGIG (reference sequence). The CDR3 loop spans 16 amino acids. The CDR3 loop is CAWSVSLHRANYGYTF. The DNA of the CDR3 is TGTGCCTGGAGTGTGAGTCTCCACAGAGCTAACTATGGCTACACCTTC.

The chain joins TRBV7-6 to TRBJ1-4, with D possibly matching TRBD1 (6 bases). V lost 5 bases and J 8 bases, leaving 15 bases between the germline ends. CDR1 and CDR2 (germline): SGHVS, FNYEAQ. The length of the CDR3 is 14 residues. CDR3 amino acids: CASSMDRAGEKLFF. As DNA, the CDR3 is TGTGCCAGCAGCATGGACAGAGCGGGGGAAAAACTGTTTTTT.

The chain links TRBV29-1 to TRBJ2-1; 14 bases are a match to TRBD2. The CDR3 length is 15 residues. Germline lookup yields CDR1 SQVTM and CDR2 ANQGSEA. The junction had 5 bases not matched to a gene; V was cut back by 3 bases and J by 7 bases. CDR3 in DNA: TGCAGCGTTGATGGGACTAGCGGGAGAGTTAATGAGCAGTTCTTC. This sequence encodes CSVDGTSGRVNEQFF.

Only a few counts were recorded for this clonotype. This chain connects TRBV7-9 to TRBJ1-1; tentative D call: TRBD1 (5 bases). V dropped 5 bases and J dropped 0 bases, with 16 bases sitting between them. CDR3 length: 16 residues. The V gene's germline CDR1 is SEHNR and CDR2 FQNEAQ (reference sequence). The CDR3, as DNA: TGTGCCAGCAGCAAGGGGCCCAAACATATGAACACTGAAGCTTTCTTT. Translation gives CASSKGPKHMNTEAFF.

This clonotype was seen at least ten times. The rearrangement uses TRBV3-1 and TRBJ2-7; 9 bases are a match to TRBD2. In germline, CDR1 is LGHDT, CDR2 YNNKEL (reference sequence). V was clipped by 3 bases and J by 3 bases; unmatched bases: 6. The CDR3 has 15 residues. CDR3 in amino acids: CASSQAASGVYEQYF. CDR3 DNA: TGTGCCAGCAGCCAGGCAGCTAGCGGGGTCTACGAGCAGTACTTC.

This clonotype was detected ten times or more. The chain carries TRBV12-3 or TRBV12-4 and TRBJ2-1, with 10 positions matching TRBD2. The CDR3 covers 14 residues. Trimming cost V 7 bases and J 3 bases; bases outside gene matches: 3. The DNA of the CDR3 is TGTGCCAGCAAAGCGGGAGGGCTCTACAATGAGCAGTTCTTC. This translates into CASKAGGLYNEQFF.

This clonotype was found many times. This may come from a read error, since a much larger clone is one base off. The chain is built from TRBV30 and TRBJ1-2; D gene ambiguous. The CDR3 runs 12 residues. Germline V lookup: CDR1 GTSNPN, CDR2 SVGIG (reference sequence). CDR3 loop: CAWSPKGRGSTF. The CDR3 bases are TGTGCCTGGAGCCCCAAGGGTAGAGGCTCCACCTTC.

Details on this clonotype: Just one base apart from a much larger clone, this may be a read error. The chain combines TRBV20-1 with TRBJ1-1; D gene unclear. Germline CDR1 is DFQATT and CDR2 is SNEGSKA (reference sequence). This CDR3 region has 12 residues. The CDR3 DNA is TGCAGTGCTAGAGGGCAGCGGGTCGCAGCTTCCTTT. This gives the protein CSARGQRVAASF.

This clonotype was seen at least ten times. The rearrangement joins TRBV24-1 to TRBJ1-1; D unresolved. Germline CDR1 is KGHDR and CDR2 is SFDVKD. Trimming took 2 bases from V and 4 from J, leaving 13 bases between them. This CDR3 is built from 15 residues. The CDR3, as DNA: TGTGCCACCAGTGATTCTACCGTGGGAGGCACTGAAGCTTTCTTT. Translated: CATSDSTVGGTEAFF.

This clonotype was picked up a small number of times. V is TRBV11-2 and J is TRBJ2-1; 10 nucleotides agree with TRBD1. The CDR3 is made up of 15 amino acids. Germline CDR1 SGHAT, CDR2 FQNNGV. Unmatched junction bases numbered 8, after V lost 4 bases and J lost 8 bases. CDR3 loop: CASSSRQGARHEQFF. DNA of the CDR3: TGTGCCAGCAGCTCAAGACAGGGGGCGCGTCATGAGCAGTTCTTC.

This clonotype has a handful of counts. A much bigger clone sits one base away, suggesting this may be a read error. V is TRBV12-3 or TRBV12-4 and J is TRBJ2-3, with 7 bases fitting TRBD2. This CDR3 has 17 amino acids. The CDR3 here is CAITTIVGGEPTGTQYF. In DNA, the CDR3 is TGTGCCATCACTACTATAGTTGGGGGGGAACCCACAGGTACGCAGTATTTT.

Many counts were recorded for this clonotype. The chain recombines TRBV6-1 with TRBJ2-5; D is undetermined. From germline, CDR1 is MNHNS and CDR2 SASEGT. Trimming left V 5 bases short and J 4 bases short, with 5 bases between. This CDR3 is 11 amino acids long. The CDR3 coding sequence is TGTGCCAGCAGTCCCCGAGAGACCCAGTACTTC. Translation: CASSPRETQYF.

This clonotype appeared many times. The chain joins TRBV3-1 to TRBJ1-1; D possibly corresponds to TRBD1 (5 bases). Per the germline V gene, CDR1 is LGHDT and CDR2 is YNNKEL (reference sequence). V lost 6 bases to trimming and J lost 3 bases, with 17 bases between them. The CDR3 extends over 15 amino acids. The CDR3 spells CASSQGRGWHTEAFF. The CDR3 DNA reads as TGTGCCAGCAGTCAGGGACGGGGATGGCACACTGAAGCTTTCTTT.

This clonotype was seen repeatedly, ten times or more. The V call is TRBV7-8, the J call TRBJ2-7; 8 bases are a match to TRBD1. The CDR3 contains 17 residues. J was trimmed by 1 base and V by 5 bases; bases with no gene match: 13. Germline V lookup: CDR1 SGHVS, CDR2 FQNEAQ. In DNA form, the CDR3 reads TGTGCCAGCAGCCCTAGGACAGGGCTACAAAATTCCTACGAGCAGTACTTC. Protein sequence: CASSPRTGLQNSYEQYF.

The J gene is TRBJ1-2, the V gene TRBV14, with D unclear. V lost 9 bases to trimming and J lost 8 bases, with 16 bases between them. The germline gives CDR1 SGHDN, CDR2 FVKESK. The CDR3 has 12 residues. Written as DNA, the CDR3 is TGTGCCAGGGCCTTAATGGATGCCGGCTACACCTTC. Amino acids: CARALMDAGYTF. Complete variable domain (other parts from reference TRBV14 and TRBJ1-2): EAGVTQFPSHSVIEKGQTVTLRCDPISGHDNLYWYRRVMGKEIKFLLHFVKESKQDESGMPNNRFLAERTGGTYSTLKVQPAELEDSGVYFCARALMDAGYTFGSGTRLTVV.

A word on this clonotype: The junction shows a germline mismatch at one end, possibly a read error. The gene calls are TRBV18 and TRBJ2-7; D is ambiguous. Germline V lookup: CDR1 KGHSH, CDR2 LQKENI. The CDR3 loop spans 13 amino acids. The CDR3 DNA follows: TGTGCCAGCTCACCCCCCGGGCCCTACGAGCGGTACTTC. As protein: CASSPPGPYERYF.

This clonotype was counted between two and nine times. The genes are TRBV5-4 and TRBJ2-6, with 8 bases fitting TRBD1. V was pared by 5 bases and J by 0 bases, with 4 bases of the junction left unmatched. Germline CDR1 reads SGHNT; CDR2 reads YYREEE (reference sequence). The CDR3 has 16 amino acids. In nucleotides, the CDR3 is TGTGCCAGCAGTCCGACAGGGGCCTCTGGGGCCAACGTCCTGACTTTC. Its protein product is CASSPTGASGANVLTF.

This clonotype was counted ten times or more. This chain links TRBV11-2 with TRBJ2-7; D unresolved. V lost 5 bases and J lost 1, with 12 bases in between. There are 14 residues in the CDR3. Germline lookup yields CDR1 SGHAT and CDR2 FQNNGV. The CDR3 region has the DNA TGTGCCAGCAGCCAAGATTTGGGATCCTACGAGCAGTACTTC. It translates to CASSQDLGSYEQYF.

In its sample, this clonotype was seen a few times. V and J are TRBV5-1 and TRBJ1-4; TRBD1 matches 8 bases. Trimming cost V 0 bases and J 11 bases; bases outside gene matches: 6. The CDR3 is made up of 14 amino acids. CDR1 SGHRS and CDR2 YFSETQ come from the germline V gene. CDR3 sequence: CASSLEMGQAKLFF. The CDR3 nucleotides are TGCGCCAGCAGCTTGGAAATGGGACAGGCGAAACTGTTTTTT.

This clonotype was observed at least ten times. V is TRBV6-2 or TRBV6-3 and J is TRBJ2-5; D is possibly TRBD2 (6 bases). CDR1 is MNHEY, CDR2 SVGEGT, per germline. Trimming removed 5 bases at V and 2 bases at J, with 18 bases between. This CDR3 is 16 amino acids long. For the CDR3, the DNA is TGTGCCAGCAGTGAACCTAAACCCGGGGGTCAAGAGACCCAGTACTTC. Translation gives CASSEPKPGGQETQYF.

This chain uses TRBV20-1 with TRBJ2-7; the match to TRBD2 covers 8 bases. V shed 0 bases, J shed 3 bases, and the junction held 4 bases outside the gene matches. This CDR3 region has 14 residues. CDR1 and CDR2 from the germline V gene are DFQATT and SNEGSKA (reference sequence). The CDR3 loop is CSAREASGFYEQYF. The CDR3 bases are TGCAGTGCTAGAGAGGCTAGCGGGTTCTACGAGCAGTACTTC.

This clonotype was counted many times. The J gene is TRBJ2-7, the V gene TRBV30; a weak D match, TRBD1 (6 bases). Germline V CDR1 and CDR2: GTSNPN, SVGIG (reference sequence). The germline V and J ends were trimmed by 2 bases and 2 bases, with 10 bases remaining between them. This CDR3 spans 13 amino acids. The CDR3: CAWSPTGTYEQYF. Here the CDR3 DNA reads TGTGCCTGGAGTCCGACAGGAACCTACGAGCAGTACTTC.